Sequencing of this TCR beta chain was carried out in a study of identical twins. Study-wide points: Beta out-of-frame sequences displayed a weaker excess of sharing between twins.

Germline V gives CDR1 DFQATT, CDR2 SNEGSKA (reference sequence). The CDR3 extends over 14 amino acids. Trimming shortened V by 5 bases and J by 0 bases, and 10 bases separated the two germline ends. This clonotype was observed a few times. Its antigen remains unknown. Template switching introduced a universal primer site, and the cDNA bore unique molecular identifiers. MiXCR, run by TCRdb on the 5' RACE reads, gives a single entry per CDR3 protein. The data show about 530,000 distinct CDR3 sequences, 20% to 25% seen once. These sequences were also reported in another study, on yellow fever vaccine responses in identical twins. Turning to that study: Twins reportedly had a vaccine T cell response that seemed partly convergent, partly personalized.

The rearrangement links TRBV20-1 to TRBJ2-2; the D gene is possibly TRBD1 (6 bases). What was sequenced was CD4+ T cells sorted from blood. The receptor comes from a woman aged 18-30 years in good health. The CDR3 DNA sequence: TGCAGTGCTGGGGACATCGCGAACACCGGGGAGCTGTTTTTT. The encoded protein is CSAGDIANTGELFF.